This TCR beta chain was documented in a study of CD8 T cells in Susac syndrome. Sequencing of TCR beta covered CD8+ and CD4+ T cells obtained from blood. A quantity of about 0.45 to 1 ug RNA underwent reverse transcription using random hexamers. The immunoSEQ assay covered 54 Vbeta and 13 Jbeta segments for CDR3. MiXCR, run by TCRdb on the immunoSEQ multiplex PCR reads, gives a single entry per CDR3 protein. The table includes 200,000 or so distinct CDR3 sequences, 90% to 96% detected once. V lost 3 bases, J lost 4 bases, and 15 bases lay in between. Germline CDR1 and CDR2: GTSNPN and SVGIG (reference sequence). CDR3 length: 14 amino acids.

The sequence derives from a human donor with Susac syndrome. J is TRBJ1-1 and V is TRBV30, with a weak D call TRBD1 (6 bases). Sequencing used CD4+ T cells from PBMCs. The CDR3 sequence is CAWRQGGASTEAFF. The CDR3 DNA is TGTGCCTGGAGACAGGGAGGAGCCAGCACTGAAGCTTTCTTT.